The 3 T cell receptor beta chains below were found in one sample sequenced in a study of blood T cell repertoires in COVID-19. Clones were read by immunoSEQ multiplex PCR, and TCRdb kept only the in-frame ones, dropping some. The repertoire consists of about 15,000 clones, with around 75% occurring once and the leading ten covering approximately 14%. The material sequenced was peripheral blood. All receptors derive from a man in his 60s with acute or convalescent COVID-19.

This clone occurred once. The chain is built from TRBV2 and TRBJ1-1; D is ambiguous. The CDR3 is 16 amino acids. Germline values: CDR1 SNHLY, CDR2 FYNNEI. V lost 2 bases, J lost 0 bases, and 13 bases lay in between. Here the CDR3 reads CASSERGMALNTEAFF. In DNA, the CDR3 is TGTGCCAGCAGTGAACGAGGGATGGCTCTGAACACTGAAGCTTTCTTT.

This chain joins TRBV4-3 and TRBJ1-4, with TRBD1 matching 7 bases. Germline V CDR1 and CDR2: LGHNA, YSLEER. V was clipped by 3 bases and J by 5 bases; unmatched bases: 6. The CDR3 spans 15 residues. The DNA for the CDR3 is TGCGCCAGCAGCCAGATCGGGACAGCAAATGAAAAACTGTTTTTT. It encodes CASSQIGTANEKLFF.

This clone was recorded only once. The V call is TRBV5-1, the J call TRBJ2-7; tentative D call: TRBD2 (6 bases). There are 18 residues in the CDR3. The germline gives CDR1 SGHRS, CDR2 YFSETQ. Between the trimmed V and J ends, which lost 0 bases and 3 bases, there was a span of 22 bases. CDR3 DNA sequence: TGCGCCAGCAGCTTGGGACCGGGAGCCTCATATGGGAACTACGAGCAGTACTTC. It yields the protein CASSLGPGASYGNYEQYF.